These 6 T cell receptor beta chains originate from one sample sequenced in a study of blood T cell repertoires in COVID-19. Only in-frame clones appear in the TCRdb table, and some are missing; sequencing was by immunoSEQ multiplex PCR. The sample yields some 120,000 clones, roughly 80% seen once. Sample: peripheral blood. The receptors were gathered from a woman aged 25 to 39 who had recovered from COVID-19.

The count of this clone is one. The V and J genes are TRBV7-3 and TRBJ2-3; 7 nucleotides match TRBD2. There are 15 residues in the CDR3. After removal of 3 bases from V and 0 bases from J, the junction contained 3 bases not matched to a gene. Per the germline V gene, CDR1 is SGHTA and CDR2 is FQGTGA. This CDR3 is CASSFRGGSTDTQYF. The CDR3 DNA reads as TGTGCCAGCAGCTTCCGCGGGGGAAGCACAGATACGCAGTATTTT.

This clone was counted between two and nine times. This rearrangement joins TRBV9 to TRBJ1-6; D is uncertain. The CDR3 covers 15 residues. Germline CDR1 and CDR2: SGDLS and YYNGEE. V was trimmed by 5 bases and J by 3 bases, leaving 12 bases between them. The CDR3 reads CASSPTEFYNSPLHF. For the CDR3, the DNA is TGTGCCAGCAGTCCGACTGAATTCTATAATTCACCCCTCCACTTT.

The chain carries TRBV2 and TRBJ2-3; 8 nucleotides agree with TRBD1. The CDR3 extends over 14 amino acids. V shed 7 bases, J shed 4 bases, and the junction held 7 bases outside the gene matches. Germline V gene sequence: CDR1 SNHLY, CDR2 FYNNEI. The CDR3 sequence: CASTRQGTADTQYF. CDR3 sequence (DNA): TGTGCCAGCACCAGACAGGGGACGGCAGATACGCAGTATTTT.

The rearrangement uses TRBV7-8 and TRBJ1-6, with D unresolved. Trimming left V 0 bases short and J 9 bases short, with 12 bases between. The CDR3 has 15 amino acids. Germline CDR1 and CDR2: SGHVS and FQNEAQ. Here the CDR3 DNA reads TGTGCCAGCAGCTTAGCGGCGGGCCTGGGTTCACCCCTCCACTTT. Residues: CASSLAAGLGSPLHF.

The rearrangement uses TRBV6-5 and TRBJ1-2; TRBD1 agrees at 10 bases. CDR3 length equals 15 residues. Losses at the gene ends were 5 bases for V and 3 bases for J; bases not matched to a gene: 6. CDR1 and CDR2 (germline): MNHEY, SVGAGI. Here the CDR3 DNA reads TGTGCCAGCAGTCAAACCGGGACAGGGGACTATGGCTACACCTTC. This codes for CASSQTGTGDYGYTF.

This clone has a single count. The chain uses TRBV19 and TRBJ1-5; TRBD1 agrees at 7 bases. The CDR3 runs 17 residues. V lost 6 bases, J lost 0 bases, and 11 bases stayed unmatched. Germline-derived CDR1 and CDR2 are LNHDA and SQIVND (reference sequence). The CDR3 region has the DNA TGTGCCAGTAGGGGGACAGTCCCTACTTATAGCAATCAGCCCCAGCATTTT. This sequence encodes CASRGTVPTYSNQPQHF. Supplemented by reference TRBV19 and TRBJ1-5, the full variable domain reads DGGITQSPKYLFRKEGQNVTLSCEQNLNHDAMYWYRQDPGQGLRLIYYSQIVNDFQKGDIAEGYSVSREKKESFPLTVTSAQKNPTAFYLCASRGTVPTYSNQPQHFGDGTRLSIL.